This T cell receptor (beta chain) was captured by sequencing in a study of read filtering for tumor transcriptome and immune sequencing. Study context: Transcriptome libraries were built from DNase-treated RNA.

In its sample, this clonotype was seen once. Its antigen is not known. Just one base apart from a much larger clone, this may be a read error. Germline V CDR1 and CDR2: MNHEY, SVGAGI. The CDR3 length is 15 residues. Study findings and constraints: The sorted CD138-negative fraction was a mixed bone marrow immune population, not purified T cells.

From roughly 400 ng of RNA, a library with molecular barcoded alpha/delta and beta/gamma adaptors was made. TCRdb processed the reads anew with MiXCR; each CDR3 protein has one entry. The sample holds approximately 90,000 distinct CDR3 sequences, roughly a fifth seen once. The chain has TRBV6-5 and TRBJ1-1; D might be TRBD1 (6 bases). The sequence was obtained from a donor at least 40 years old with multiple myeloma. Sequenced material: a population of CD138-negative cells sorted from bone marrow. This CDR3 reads CASRPTLGAGTEASF. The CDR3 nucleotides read TGTGCCAGCAGGCCTACATTGGGGGCGGGCACTGAAGCTTCCTTT.